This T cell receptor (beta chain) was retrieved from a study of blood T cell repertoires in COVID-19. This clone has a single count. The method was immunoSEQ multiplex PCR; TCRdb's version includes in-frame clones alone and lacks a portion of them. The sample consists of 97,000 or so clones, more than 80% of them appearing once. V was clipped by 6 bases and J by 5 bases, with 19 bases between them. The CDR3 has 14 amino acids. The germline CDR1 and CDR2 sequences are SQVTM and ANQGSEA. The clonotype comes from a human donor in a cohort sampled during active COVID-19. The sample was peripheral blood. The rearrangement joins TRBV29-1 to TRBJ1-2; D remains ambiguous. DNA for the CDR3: TGCAGCGTGCGCCCAGGTAGTCGCCAGTATGGCTACACCTTC. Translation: CSVRPGSRQYGYTF.